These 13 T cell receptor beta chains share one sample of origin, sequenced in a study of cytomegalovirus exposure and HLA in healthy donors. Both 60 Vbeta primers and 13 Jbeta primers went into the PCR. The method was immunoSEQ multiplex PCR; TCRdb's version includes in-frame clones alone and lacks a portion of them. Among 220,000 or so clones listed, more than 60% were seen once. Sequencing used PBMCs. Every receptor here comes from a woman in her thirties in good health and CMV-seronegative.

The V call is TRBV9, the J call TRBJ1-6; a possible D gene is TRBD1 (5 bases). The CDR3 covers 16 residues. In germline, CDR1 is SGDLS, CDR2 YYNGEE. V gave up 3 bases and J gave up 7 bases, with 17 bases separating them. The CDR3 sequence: CASSAPGEGRNSPLHF. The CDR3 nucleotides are TGTGCCAGCAGCGCCCCGGGGGAGGGGCGGAATTCACCCCTCCACTTT.

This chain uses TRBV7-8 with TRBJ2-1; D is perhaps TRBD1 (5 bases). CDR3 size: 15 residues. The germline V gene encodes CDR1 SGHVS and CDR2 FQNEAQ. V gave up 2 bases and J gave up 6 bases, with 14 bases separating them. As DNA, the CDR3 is TGTGCCAGCAGCTTACCCACAGGACGGAGCAATGAGCAGTTCTTC. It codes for CASSLPTGRSNEQFF.

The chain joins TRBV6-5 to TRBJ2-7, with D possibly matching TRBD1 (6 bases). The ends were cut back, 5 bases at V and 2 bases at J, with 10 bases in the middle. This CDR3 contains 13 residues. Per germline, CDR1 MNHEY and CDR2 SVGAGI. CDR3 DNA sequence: TGTGCCAGCAGTGAAAAGGGGGCCTACGAGCAGTACTTC. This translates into CASSEKGAYEQYF.

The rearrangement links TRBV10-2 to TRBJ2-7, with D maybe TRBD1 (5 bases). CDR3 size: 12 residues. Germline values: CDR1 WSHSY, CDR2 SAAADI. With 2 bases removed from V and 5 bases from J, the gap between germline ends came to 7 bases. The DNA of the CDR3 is TGCGCCAGCAGTGAGAAGGGGCACGAGCAGTACTTC. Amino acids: CASSEKGHEQYF.

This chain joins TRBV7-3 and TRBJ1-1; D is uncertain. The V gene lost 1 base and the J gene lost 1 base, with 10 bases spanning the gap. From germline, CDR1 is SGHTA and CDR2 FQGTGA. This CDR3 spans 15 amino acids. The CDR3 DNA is TGTGCCAGCAGCTTAATGGGCCAAGGGAACACTGAAGCTTTCTTT. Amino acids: CASSLMGQGNTEAFF. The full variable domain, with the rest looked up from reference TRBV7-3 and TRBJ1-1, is GAGVSQTPSNKVTEKGKYVELRCDPISGHTALYWYRQSLGQGPEFLIYFQGTGAADDSGLPNDRFFAVRPEGSVSTLKIQRTERGDSAVYLCASSLMGQGNTEAFFGQGTRLTVV.

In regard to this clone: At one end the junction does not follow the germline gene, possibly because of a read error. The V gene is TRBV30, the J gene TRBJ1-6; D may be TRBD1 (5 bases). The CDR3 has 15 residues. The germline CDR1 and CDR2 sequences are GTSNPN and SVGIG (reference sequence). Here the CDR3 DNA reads TGTGCCTGGAGTAGAGGACGGGGGGATAATTCACTCCTCCACTTT. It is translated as CAWSRGRGDNSLLHF.

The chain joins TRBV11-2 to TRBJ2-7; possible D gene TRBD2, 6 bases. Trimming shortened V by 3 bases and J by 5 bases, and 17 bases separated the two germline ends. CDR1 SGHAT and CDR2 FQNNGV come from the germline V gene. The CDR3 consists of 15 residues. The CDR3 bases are TGTGCCAGCAGCTTGGGGGGAGAGGCATGGAACGAGCAGTACTTC. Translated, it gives CASSLGGEAWNEQYF.

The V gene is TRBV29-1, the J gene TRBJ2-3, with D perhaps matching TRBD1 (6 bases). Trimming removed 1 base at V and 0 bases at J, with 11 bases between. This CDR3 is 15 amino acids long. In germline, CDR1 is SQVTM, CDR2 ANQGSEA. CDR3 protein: CSVEGGRSSTDTQYF. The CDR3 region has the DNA TGCAGCGTTGAAGGGGGGCGATCTAGCACAGATACGCAGTATTTT.

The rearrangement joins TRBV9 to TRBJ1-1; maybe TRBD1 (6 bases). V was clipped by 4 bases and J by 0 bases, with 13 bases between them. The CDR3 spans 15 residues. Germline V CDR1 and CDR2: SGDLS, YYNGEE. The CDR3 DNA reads TGTGCCAGCAGCAGAATGGGGGGGCTGAACACTGAAGCTTTCTTT. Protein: CASSRMGGLNTEAFF.

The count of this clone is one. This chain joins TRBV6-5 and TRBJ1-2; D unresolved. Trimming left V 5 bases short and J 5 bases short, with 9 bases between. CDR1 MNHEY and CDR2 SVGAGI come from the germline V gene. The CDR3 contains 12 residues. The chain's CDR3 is CASSEAEYGYTF. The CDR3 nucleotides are TGTGCCAGCAGTGAAGCTGAGTATGGCTACACCTTC.

This chain's CDR3 is CASGEGENGEQFF. Written as DNA, the CDR3 is TGTGCCAGCGGGGAGGGGGAGAATGGTGAGCAGTTCTTC. This sequence joins TRBV6-1 and TRBJ2-1, with D possibly being TRBD2 (7 bases). V was clipped by 8 bases and J by 9 bases, with 17 bases between them. The CDR3 is 13 residues long. Germline V gene data show CDR1 as MNHNS and CDR2 as SASEGT.

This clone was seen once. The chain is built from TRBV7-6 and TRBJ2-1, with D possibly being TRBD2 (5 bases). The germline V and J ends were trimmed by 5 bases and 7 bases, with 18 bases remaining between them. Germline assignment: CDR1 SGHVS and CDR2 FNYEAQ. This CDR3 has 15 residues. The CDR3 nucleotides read TGTGCCAGCAGCAAGGGAGCTCACCTACAGAATGAGCAGTTCTTC. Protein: CASSKGAHLQNEQFF.

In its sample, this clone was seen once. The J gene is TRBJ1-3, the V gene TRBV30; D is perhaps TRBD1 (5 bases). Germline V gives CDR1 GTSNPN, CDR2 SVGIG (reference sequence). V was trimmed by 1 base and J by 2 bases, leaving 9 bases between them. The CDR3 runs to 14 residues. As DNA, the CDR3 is TGTGCCTGGAGTGGAAGCAGGGCTGGAAACACCATATATTTT. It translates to CAWSGSRAGNTIYF.